Sequencing of this T cell receptor (beta chain) was carried out in a study of T-cell memory formation after mild COVID-19. Constant-segment primers served in 5'RACE that generated TCR alpha and TCR beta cDNA libraries bearing sample barcodes and UMIs. TCRdb re-analysed the 5' RACE reads in MiXCR, keeping a single row per CDR3 protein. The repertoire has roughly 400,000 distinct CDR3 sequences, roughly 24% of them found once; the top ten carry roughly 8.7%. To note about this clonotype: Its antigen remains unknown.

The V gene lost 0 bases and the J gene lost 5 bases, with 16 bases spanning the gap. From germline, CDR1 is LNHNV and CDR2 YYDKDF (reference sequence). The CDR3 is made up of 17 amino acids. Findings of the study overall: There was a balanced CD4/CD8 profile in clones contracting day 15 to 85, and later expanders leaned CD4+. CD4+ contracting clones were found mainly in CM and EM, and CD8+ ones in EMRA. The finding that pre-infection memory included some responding clones suggested that cross-reactive memory joined.

J is TRBJ2-2 and V is TRBV15; a weak D match, TRBD2 (5 bases). Sequencing was done on a sample of PBMCs or a T cell subset sorted from them (not recorded which). The sequence was obtained from an adult woman who had mild COVID-19 (a few samples of this study predate the infection). Cell type and time point are not known. The CDR3 spells CATSRDFGSVGTGELFF. The CDR3 nucleotides read TGTGCCACCAGCAGAGATTTCGGTAGCGTAGGTACCGGGGAGCTGTTTTTT.